This TCR beta chain was sequenced in a study of a mutant IDH1 vaccine in newly diagnosed glioma. Study information: Patients under treatment included around 60% males and 37.5% females and had a mean age of around 40 years. Broader study findings: Pseudoprogression apparently tracked independently of changes in top peripheral T cell clonotypes.

With 0 bases removed from V and 6 bases from J, the gap between germline ends came to 10 bases. The CDR3 runs to 14 residues. The germline CDR1 and CDR2 sequences are SGHRS and YFSETQ. Note on this clone: Its antigen is not known.

The table came from immunoSEQ multiplex PCR; TCRdb's copy has only in-frame clones and leaves some out. There are some 63,000 clones in the sample; roughly four fifths occur only once, and 4.7% lies in the top ten. Time point in this sample: week 35, safety follow-up. Doses comprised 300 ug of mutant IDH1 20-mer peptide each, plus topical imiquimod. Sample: PBMCs, taken from a glioma patient whose treatment included an IDH1 peptide vaccine. The chain links TRBV5-1 to TRBJ1-3; the D is unclear. This sequence was found in a man aged 45-65 years with glioma. The CDR3: CASSLGNRENTIYF. CDR3 in DNA: TGCGCCAGCAGCTTGGGCAATCGAGAAAACACCATATATTTT. The complete variable domain, with remaining parts taken from reference TRBV5-1 and TRBJ1-3, reads KAGVTQTPRYLIKTRGQQVTLSCSPISGHRSVSWYQQTPGQGLQFLFEYFSETQRNKGNFPGRFSGRQFSNSRSEMNVSTLELGDSALYLCASSLGNRENTIYFGEGSWLTVV.